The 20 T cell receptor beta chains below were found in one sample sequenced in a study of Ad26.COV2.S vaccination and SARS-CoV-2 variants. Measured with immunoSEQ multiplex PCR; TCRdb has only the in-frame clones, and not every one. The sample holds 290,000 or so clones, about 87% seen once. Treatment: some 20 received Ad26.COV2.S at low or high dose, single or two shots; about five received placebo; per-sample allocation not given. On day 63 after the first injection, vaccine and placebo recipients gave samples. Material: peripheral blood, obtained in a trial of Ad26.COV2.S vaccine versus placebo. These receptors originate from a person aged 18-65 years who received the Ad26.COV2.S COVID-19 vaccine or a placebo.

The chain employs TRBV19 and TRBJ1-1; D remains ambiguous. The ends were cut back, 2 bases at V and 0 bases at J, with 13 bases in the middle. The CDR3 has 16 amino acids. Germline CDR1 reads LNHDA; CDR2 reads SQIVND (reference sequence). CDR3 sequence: CASSIIPGRMNTEAFF. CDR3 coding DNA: TGTGCCAGTAGTATAATCCCCGGCAGGATGAACACTGAAGCTTTCTTT.

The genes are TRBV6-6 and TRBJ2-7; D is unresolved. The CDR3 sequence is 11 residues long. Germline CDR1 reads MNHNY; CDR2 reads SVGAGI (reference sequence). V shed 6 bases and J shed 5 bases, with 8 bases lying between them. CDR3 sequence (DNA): TGTGCCAGCAGCCCCTACCACGAGCAGTACTTC. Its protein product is CASSPYHEQYF.

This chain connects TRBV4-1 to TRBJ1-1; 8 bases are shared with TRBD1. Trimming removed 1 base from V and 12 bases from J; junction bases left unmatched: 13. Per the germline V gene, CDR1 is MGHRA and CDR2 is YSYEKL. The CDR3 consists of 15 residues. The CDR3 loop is CASSQGNFYRGETFF. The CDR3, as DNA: TGCGCCAGCAGCCAAGGAAATTTTTACAGGGGGGAAACTTTCTTT.

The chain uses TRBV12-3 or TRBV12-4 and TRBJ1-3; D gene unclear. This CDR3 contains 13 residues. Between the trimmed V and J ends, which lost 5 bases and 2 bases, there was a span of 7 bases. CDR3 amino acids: CASSETAGNTIYF. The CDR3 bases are TGTGCCAGCAGTGAAACGGCTGGAAACACCATATATTTT.

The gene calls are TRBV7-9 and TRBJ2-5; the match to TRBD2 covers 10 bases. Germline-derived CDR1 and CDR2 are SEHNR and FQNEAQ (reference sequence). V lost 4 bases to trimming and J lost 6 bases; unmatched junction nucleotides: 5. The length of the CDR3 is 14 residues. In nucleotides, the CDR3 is TGTGCCAGCAGCTCTAGCGGGGGCGGGAAGACCCAGTACTTC. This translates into CASSSSGGGKTQYF.

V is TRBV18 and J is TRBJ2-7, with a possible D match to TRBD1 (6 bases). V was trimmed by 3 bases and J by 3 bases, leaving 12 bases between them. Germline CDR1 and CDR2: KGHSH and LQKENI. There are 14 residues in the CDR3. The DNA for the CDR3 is TGTGCCAGCTCACCTCGGGGACAAGACTACGAGCAGTACTTC. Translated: CASSPRGQDYEQYF. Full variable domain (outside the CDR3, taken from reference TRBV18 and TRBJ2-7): NAGVMQNPRHLVRRRGQEARLRCSPMKGHSHVYWYRQLPEEGLKFMVYLQKENIIDESGMPKERFSAEFPKEGPSILRIQQVVRGDSAAYFCASSPRGQDYEQYFGPGTRLTVT.

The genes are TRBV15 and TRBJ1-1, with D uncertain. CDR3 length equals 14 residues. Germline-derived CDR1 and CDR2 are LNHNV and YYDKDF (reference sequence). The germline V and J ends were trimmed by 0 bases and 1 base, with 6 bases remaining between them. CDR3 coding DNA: TGTGCCACCAGCAGAGATAATGAGAACACTGAAGCTTTCTTT. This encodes CATSRDNENTEAFF.

CDR3 nucleotide sequence: TGTGCCAGTAGTACACACAGGGATGACTACGAGCAGTACTTC. Amino acid sequence: CASSTHRDDYEQYF. The chain carries TRBV19 and TRBJ2-7; TRBD1 is a possible D gene (6 bases). Germline CDR1 is LNHDA and CDR2 is SQIVND (reference sequence). V lost 4 bases, J lost 3 bases, and 13 bases lay in between. CDR3 length: 14 amino acids.

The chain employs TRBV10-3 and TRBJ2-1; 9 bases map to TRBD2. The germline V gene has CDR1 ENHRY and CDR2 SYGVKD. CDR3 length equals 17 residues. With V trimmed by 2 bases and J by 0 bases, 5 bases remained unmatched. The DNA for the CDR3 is TGTGCCATCAGTGAGGGGGTTAGCGGGAGCTCCTACAATGAGCAGTTCTTC. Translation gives CAISEGVSGSSYNEQFF.

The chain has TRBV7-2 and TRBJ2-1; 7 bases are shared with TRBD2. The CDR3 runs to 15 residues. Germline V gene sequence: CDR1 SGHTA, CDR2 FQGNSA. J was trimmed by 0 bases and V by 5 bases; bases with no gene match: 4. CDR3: CASSQREPSYNEQFF. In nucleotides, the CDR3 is TGTGCCAGCAGCCAGCGGGAACCCTCCTACAATGAGCAGTTCTTC.

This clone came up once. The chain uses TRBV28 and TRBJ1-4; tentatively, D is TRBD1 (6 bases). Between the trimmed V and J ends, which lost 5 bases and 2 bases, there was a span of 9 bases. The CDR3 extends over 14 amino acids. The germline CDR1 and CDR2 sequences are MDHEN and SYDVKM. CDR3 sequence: CASSGGRTNEKLFF. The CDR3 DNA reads TGTGCCAGCAGTGGGGGGCGGACTAATGAAAAACTGTTTTTT.

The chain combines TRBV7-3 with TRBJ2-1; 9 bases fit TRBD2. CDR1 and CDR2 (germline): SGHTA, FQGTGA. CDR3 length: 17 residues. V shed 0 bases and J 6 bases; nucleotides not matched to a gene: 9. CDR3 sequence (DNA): TGTGCCAGCAGCTTAACCTCCGCGGGGGGGCCCCGCAATGAGCAGTTCTTC. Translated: CASSLTSAGGPRNEQFF.

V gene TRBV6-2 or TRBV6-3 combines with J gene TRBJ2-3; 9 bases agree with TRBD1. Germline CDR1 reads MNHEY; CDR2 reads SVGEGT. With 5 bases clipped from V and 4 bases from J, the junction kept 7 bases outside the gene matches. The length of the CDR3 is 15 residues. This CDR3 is CASSAPGTGSDTQYF. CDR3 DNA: TGTGCCAGCAGTGCCCCCGGGACAGGGTCAGATACGCAGTATTTT.

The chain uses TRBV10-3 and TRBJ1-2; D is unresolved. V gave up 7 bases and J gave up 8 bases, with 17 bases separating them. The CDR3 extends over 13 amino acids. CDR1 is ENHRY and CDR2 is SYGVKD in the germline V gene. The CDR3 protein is CAIKRFAGRGYTF. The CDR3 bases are TGTGCCATCAAACGGTTTGCCGGAAGAGGCTACACCTTC.

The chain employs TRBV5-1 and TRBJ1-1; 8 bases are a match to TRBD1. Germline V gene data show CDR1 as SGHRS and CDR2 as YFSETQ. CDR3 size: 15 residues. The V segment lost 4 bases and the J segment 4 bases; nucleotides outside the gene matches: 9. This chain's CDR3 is CASSGRTGLGTEAFF. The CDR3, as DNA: TGCGCCAGCAGCGGCCGGACAGGGTTGGGCACTGAAGCTTTCTTT. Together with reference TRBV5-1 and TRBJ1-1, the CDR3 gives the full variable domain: KAGVTQTPRYLIKTRGQQVTLSCSPISGHRSVSWYQQTPGQGLQFLFEYFSETQRNKGNFPGRFSGRQFSNSRSEMNVSTLELGDSALYLCASSGRTGLGTEAFFGQGTRLTVV.

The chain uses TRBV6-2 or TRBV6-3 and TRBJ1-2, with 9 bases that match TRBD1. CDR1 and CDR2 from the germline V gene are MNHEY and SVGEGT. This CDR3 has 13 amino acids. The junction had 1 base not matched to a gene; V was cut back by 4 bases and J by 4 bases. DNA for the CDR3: TGTGCCAGCAGTTGGGACAGGGTCTATGGCTACACCTTC. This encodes CASSWDRVYGYTF.

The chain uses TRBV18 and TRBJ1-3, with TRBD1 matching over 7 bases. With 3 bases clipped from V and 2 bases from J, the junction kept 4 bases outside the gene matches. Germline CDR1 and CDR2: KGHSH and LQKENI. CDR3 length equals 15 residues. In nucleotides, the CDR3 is TGTGCCAGCTCACCCGTACAGGGGCCTGGAAACACCATATATTTT. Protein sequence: CASSPVQGPGNTIYF.

The CDR3: CASSPDRGRAEAFF. CDR3 nucleotides: TGTGCCAGCAGCCCCGACAGGGGGCGAGCGGAAGCTTTCTTT. This sequence joins TRBV3-1 (or the pseudogene TRBV3-2) and TRBJ1-1, with TRBD1 matching 10 bases. Germline V gives CDR1 LGHDT, CDR2 YNNKEL (reference sequence). CDR3 length: 14 amino acids. Trimming removed 4 bases from V and 8 bases from J; junction bases left unmatched: 7.

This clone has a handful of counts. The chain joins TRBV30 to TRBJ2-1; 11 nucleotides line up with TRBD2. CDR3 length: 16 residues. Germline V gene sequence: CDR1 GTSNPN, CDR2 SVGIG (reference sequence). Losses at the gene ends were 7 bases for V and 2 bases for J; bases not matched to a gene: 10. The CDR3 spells CALTSGMMATYNEQFF. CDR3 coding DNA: TGTGCCTTGACTAGCGGGATGATGGCCACCTACAATGAGCAGTTCTTC. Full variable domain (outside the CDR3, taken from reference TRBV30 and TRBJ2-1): SQTIHQWPATLVQPVGSPLSLECTVEGTSNPNLYWYRQAAGRGLQLLFYSVGIGQISSEVPQNLSASRPQDRQFILSSKKLLLSDSGFYLCALTSGMMATYNEQFFGPGTRLTVL.

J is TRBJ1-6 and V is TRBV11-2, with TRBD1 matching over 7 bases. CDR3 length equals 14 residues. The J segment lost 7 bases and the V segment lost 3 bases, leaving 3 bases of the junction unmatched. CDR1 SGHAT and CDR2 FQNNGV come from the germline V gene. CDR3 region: CASSFQGENSPLHF. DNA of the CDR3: TGTGCCAGCAGCTTCCAGGGGGAGAATTCACCCCTCCACTTT.